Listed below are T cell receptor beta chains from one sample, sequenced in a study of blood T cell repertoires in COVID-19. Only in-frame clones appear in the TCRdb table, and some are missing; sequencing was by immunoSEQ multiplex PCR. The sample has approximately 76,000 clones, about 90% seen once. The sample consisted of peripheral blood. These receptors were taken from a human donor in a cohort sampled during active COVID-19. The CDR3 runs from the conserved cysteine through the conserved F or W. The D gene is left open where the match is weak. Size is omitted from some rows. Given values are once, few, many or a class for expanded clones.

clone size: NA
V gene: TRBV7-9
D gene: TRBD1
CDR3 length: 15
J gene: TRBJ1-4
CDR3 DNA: TGTGCCAGCAGCTTGGGGACAGGGTGGGATGAAAAACTGTTTTTT
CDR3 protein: CASSLGTGWDEKLFF

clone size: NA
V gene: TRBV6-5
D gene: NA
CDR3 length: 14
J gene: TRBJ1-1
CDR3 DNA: TGTGCCAGCAGTCTCACGGGGGGCAGGGCTGAAGCTTTCTTT
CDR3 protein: CASSLTGGRAEAFF

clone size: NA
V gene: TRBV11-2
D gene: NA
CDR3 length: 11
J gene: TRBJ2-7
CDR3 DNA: TGTGCCAGCAGCTCCGGGTTAAGTCAGTACTTC
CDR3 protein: CASSSGLSQYF

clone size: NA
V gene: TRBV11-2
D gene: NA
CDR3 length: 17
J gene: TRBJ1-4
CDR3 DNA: TGTGCCAGCAGCCCCAATAGGGGTCCTGCAACTAATGAAAAACTGTTTTTT
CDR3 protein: CASSPNRGPATNEKLFF

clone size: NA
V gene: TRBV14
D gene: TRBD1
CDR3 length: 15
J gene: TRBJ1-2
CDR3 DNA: TGTGCCAGCAGCGCCACCGGGACAGGGTTGTTTGGCTACACCTTC
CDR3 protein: CASSATGTGLFGYTF

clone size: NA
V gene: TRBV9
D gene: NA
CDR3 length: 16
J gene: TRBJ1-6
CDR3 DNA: TGTGCCAGCAGCGTAGCGGGGTCTGTTCACGGTTCACCCCTCCACTTT
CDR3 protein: CASSVAGSVHGSPLHF

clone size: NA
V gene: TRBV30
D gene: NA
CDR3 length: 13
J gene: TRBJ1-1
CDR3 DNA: TGTGCCGGAATGACAGATTCTGGCGCTGAAGCTTTCTTT
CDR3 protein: CAGMTDSGAEAFF

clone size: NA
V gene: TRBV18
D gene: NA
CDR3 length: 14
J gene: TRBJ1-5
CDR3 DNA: TGTGCCAGCTCACCAGGGGGGGCAGGTCAGCCCCAGCATTTT
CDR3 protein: CASSPGGAGQPQHF

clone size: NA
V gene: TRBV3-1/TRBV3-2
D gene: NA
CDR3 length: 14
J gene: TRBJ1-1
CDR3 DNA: TGTGCCAGCAGCCCCGTCAATTCGGGGACTGAAGCTTTCTTT
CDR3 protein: CASSPVNSGTEAFF

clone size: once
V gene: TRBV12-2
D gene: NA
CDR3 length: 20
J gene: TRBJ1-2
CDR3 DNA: TGTGCAAGTCGCCCTCAAAACTCACGGGGCCAGGTCAGGACAGGCTATGGCTACACCTTC
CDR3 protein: CASRPQNSRGQVRTGYGYTF

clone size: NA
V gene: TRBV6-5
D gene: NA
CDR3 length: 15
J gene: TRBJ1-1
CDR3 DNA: TGTGCCAGCAGTTACTCTCGCAGGGGTATGGCTGAAGCTTTCTTT
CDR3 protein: CASSYSRRGMAEAFF

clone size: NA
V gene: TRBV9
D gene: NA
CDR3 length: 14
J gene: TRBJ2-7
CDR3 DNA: TGTGCCAGCAGCGTAGGGTCGGGGGATCACGAGCAGTACTTC
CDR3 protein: CASSVGSGDHEQYF

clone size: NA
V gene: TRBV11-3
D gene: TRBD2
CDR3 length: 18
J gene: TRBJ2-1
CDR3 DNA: TGTGCCAGCAGCTTAGAGATGAGCGGGGGGGAAAAATACAATGAGCAGTTCTTC
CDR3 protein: CASSLEMSGGEKYNEQFF

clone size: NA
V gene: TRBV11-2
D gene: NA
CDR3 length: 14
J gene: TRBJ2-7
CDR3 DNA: TGTGCCAGCAGCAGGATGGGAGTCTTCTACGAGCAGTACTTC
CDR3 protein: CASSRMGVFYEQYF

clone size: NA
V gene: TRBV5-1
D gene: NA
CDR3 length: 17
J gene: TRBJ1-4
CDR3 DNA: TGCGCCAGCAGCTTGACGCAGGCCGAAGCAACTAATGAAAAACTGTTTTTT
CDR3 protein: CASSLTQAEATNEKLFF

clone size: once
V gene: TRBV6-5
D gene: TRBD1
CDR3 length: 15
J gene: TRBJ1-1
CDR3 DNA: TGTGCCAGCAGTTCCGACTGGGCAGGGGGGACTGAAGCTTTCTTT
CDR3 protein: CASSSDWAGGTEAFF

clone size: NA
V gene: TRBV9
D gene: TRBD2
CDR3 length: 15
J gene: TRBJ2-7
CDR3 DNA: TGTGCCAGCGGAATAAATAGCGGGGGGACCTACGAGCAGTACTTC
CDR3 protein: CASGINSGGTYEQYF

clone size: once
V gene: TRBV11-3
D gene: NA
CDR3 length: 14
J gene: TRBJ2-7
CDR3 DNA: TGTGCCAGCAGCCTTACGGGGAGAGTGTACGAGCAGTACTTC
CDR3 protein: CASSLTGRVYEQYF

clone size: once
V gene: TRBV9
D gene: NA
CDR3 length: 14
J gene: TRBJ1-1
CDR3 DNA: TGTGCCAGCAGCGTAGGGCGTGGGGGGACTGAAGCTTTCTTT
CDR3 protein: CASSVGRGGTEAFF

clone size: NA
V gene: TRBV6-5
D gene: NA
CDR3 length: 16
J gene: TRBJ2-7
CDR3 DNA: TGTGCCAGCAGTTACGCCTCGCCTCCGGGAGACTACGAGCAGTACTTC
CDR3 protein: CASSYASPPGDYEQYF

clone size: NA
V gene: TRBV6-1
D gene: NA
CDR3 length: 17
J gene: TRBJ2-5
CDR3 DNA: TGTGCCAGCAGTGTCCAAACTTATCGACTTGACCAAGAGACCCAGTACTTC
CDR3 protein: CASSVQTYRLDQETQYF

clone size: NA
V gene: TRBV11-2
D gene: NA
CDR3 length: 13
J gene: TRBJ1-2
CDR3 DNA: TGTGCCAGCAGCCTCACAGGGAACAATGGCTACACCTTC
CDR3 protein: CASSLTGNNGYTF

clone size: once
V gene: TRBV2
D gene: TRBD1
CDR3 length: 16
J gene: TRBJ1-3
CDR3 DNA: TGTGCCAGCAGTGATACGACAGGGGTAGCAGGAAACACCATATATTTT
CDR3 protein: CASSDTTGVAGNTIYF

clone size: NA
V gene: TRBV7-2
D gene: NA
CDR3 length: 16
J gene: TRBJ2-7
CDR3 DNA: TGTGCCAGCAGCTTATCCCCCAGGAGGAGCTCCTACGAGCAGTACTTC
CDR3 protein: CASSLSPRRSSYEQYF

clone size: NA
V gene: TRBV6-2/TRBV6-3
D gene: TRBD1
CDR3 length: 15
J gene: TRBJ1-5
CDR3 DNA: TGTGCCAGCAGTTACGGGACAGGGAGGGGTCAGCCCCAGCATTTT
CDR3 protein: CASSYGTGRGQPQHF

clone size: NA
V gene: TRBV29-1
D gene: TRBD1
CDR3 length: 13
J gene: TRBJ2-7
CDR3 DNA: TGCAGCGTTCAGACAGGGGGCACCTACGAGCAGTACTTC
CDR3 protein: CSVQTGGTYEQYF

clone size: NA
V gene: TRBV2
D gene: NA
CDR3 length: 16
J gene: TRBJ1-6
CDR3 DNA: TGTGCCAGCAGTGAGGAGAGCGGGGGATCTAGTTCACCCCTCCACTTT
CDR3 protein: CASSEESGGSSSPLHF

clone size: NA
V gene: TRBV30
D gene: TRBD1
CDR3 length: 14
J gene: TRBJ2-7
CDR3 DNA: TGTGCCTGGAGTAATGGACAGGGGTCCTACGAGCAGTACTTC
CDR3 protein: CAWSNGQGSYEQYF

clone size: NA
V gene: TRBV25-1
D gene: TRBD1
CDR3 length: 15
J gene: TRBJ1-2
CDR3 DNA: TGTGCCAGCACCCCTGGGACAGGGGTCTCCTATGGCTACACCTTC
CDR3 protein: CASTPGTGVSYGYTF